This T cell receptor (beta chain) emerged from a study of cytomegalovirus exposure and HLA in healthy donors. On this clone itself: Antigen unknown.

Germline values: CDR1 KGHSH, CDR2 LQKENI. V dropped 5 bases and J dropped 8 bases, with 7 bases sitting between them. This CDR3 comprises 11 residues. Primers for the PCR totalled 60 Vbeta and 13 Jbeta. Sequencing used immunoSEQ multiplex PCR; TCRdb keeps in-frame clones, though not all of them. Among under 85,000 clones listed, 65% to 70% were seen once. Study-wide findings and caveats: Researchers reportedly found TCR beta sequences accurately predicted most subjects' HLA-A and HLA-B alleles.

Sequencing was carried out using PBMCs. The receptor was derived from a woman in her 30s in good health and CMV-seronegative. The chain carries TRBV18 and TRBJ2-1; D unresolved. The CDR3 loop is CASSSSDEQFF. The DNA for the CDR3 is TGTGCCAGCTCATCGTCCGATGAGCAGTTCTTC. The whole variable domain, filled in from reference TRBV18 and TRBJ2-1, reads NAGVMQNPRHLVRRRGQEARLRCSPMKGHSHVYWYRQLPEEGLKFMVYLQKENIIDESGMPKERFSAEFPKEGPSILRIQQVVRGDSAAYFCASSSSDEQFFGPGTRLTVL.